This T cell receptor (beta chain) appears in the sequencing data of a study of blood T cell repertoires in COVID-19. Across the whole study: Acute-phase and convalescent COVID-19 samples originated in the United States, Italy and Spain. The analysed material was cDNA or gDNA that came from T cells, B-cell-depleted T cells, or PBMCs.

V lost 3 bases, J lost 4 bases, and 11 bases lay in between. In germline, CDR1 is SGHRS, CDR2 YFSETQ. The CDR3 is 14 amino acids. Authors' methods: Estimation of nucleated cell counts relied on the amplification of reference gene primers. Sequencing was performed with immunoSEQ multiplex PCR; in TCRdb, only in-frame clones are kept and a portion is missing. Clone size and V and J calls were adopted from that table, with D and trimming inferred from the DNA. The sample contains about 190,000 clones, 88% of which appear only once. The rearrangement joins TRBV5-1 to TRBJ1-3, with D tentatively TRBD1 (6 bases). The TCR originated in a man aged 30 to 39 with acute or convalescent COVID-19. The source material was peripheral blood. CDR3 sequence: CASSSTGHGNTIYF. The CDR3, as DNA: TGCGCCAGCAGCTCGACAGGACACGGAAACACCATATATTTT.